The clone carrying this T cell receptor (beta chain) was detected ten times or more. Trimming stripped 4 bases from V and 7 bases from J, with 17 bases between. CDR1 and CDR2 from the germline V gene are SGHRS and YFSETQ. CDR3 size: 14 residues. The sample is drawn from a study of blood T cells in healthy people across ages. Together with a sample-barcoded 5' primer, a J-beta primer mix was included in a second PCR lasting roughly 6 to 12 cycles. In TCRdb, the 5' RACE reads were re-called with MiXCR into one record per CDR3 protein. This sample carries hundreds of thousands of distinct CDR3 sequences, 40% to 65% of them seen once, and the ten largest clones take approximately 15%.

Sequencing was carried out using blood. The chain employs TRBV5-1 and TRBJ2-5; D is uncertain. The sequence was collected from a woman of 80 years or more in good health. The CDR3 DNA is TGCGCCAGCAGCCTGGATGGTTTCCTGGGGACCCAGTACTTC. Translating it yields CASSLDGFLGTQYF.